This T cell receptor beta chain was captured in a study of cytomegalovirus exposure and HLA in healthy donors. The PCR made use of 60 Vbeta and 13 Jbeta primers. Per the original methods: Approximately 86 million unique TCR beta chains, roughly 10 million shared, were counted in a later analysis. Clones were read by immunoSEQ multiplex PCR, and TCRdb kept only the in-frame ones, dropping some. The DNA was the basis for D and trimming; V, J and clone size are from that table. Of about 160,000 clones listed, approximately 80% are singletons. The germline gives CDR1 SGHDT, CDR2 YYEEEE. The CDR3 spans 13 residues. Overall study results and limits: Usually a TCR sequence was rare, but some public TCRs were found in many donors. Analysis performed later found 15,000 or so TCR beta sequences associated with HLA alleles at 0.05 false discovery rate. Roughly uniform sequencing depth across donors was assumed, possibly incorrectly.

In regard to this clone: No antigen is known for it.

Sequencing used PBMCs. The TCR was taken from a man aged 45-60 years in good health and CMV-seropositive. The chain carries TRBV5-6 and TRBJ2-5; a possible D gene is TRBD1 (5 bases). The DNA end is a closer match to TRBJ2-7, so the J assignment may be wrong. Here the CDR3 reads CASSLTGSYEQYF. The CDR3 nucleotides read TGTGCCAGCAGCTTGACAGGCTCCTACGAGCAGTACTTC.